Detailed here is one T cell receptor beta chain. Trimming pared 0 bases from V and 4 bases from J, leaving 9 bases between. The CDR3 runs to 14 residues. CDR1 and CDR2 (germline): LNHNV, YYDKDF (reference sequence). This record belongs to a study of blood T cell repertoires in COVID-19. About the research overall: The cDNA or gDNA used as material had been derived from T cells, B-cell-depleted T cells, or PBMCs.

In the original analysis: Reference gene primer amplification yielded estimated nucleated cell counts. The assay was immunoSEQ multiplex PCR, and TCRdb's table has in-frame clones only and misses some. V and J calls and clone size come straight from that table; D and trimming were deduced from the DNA. The table includes some 270,000 clones, 65% to 90% detected once. Participants' reported clinical history set cohort assignment. Specimen: PBMCs or T cells enriched from blood (not recorded which). This TCR came from a woman aged 45-60 years with acute COVID-19. The chain carries TRBV15 and TRBJ1-2, with D uncertain. Here the CDR3 reads CATSRDVGVYGYTF. DNA of the CDR3: TGTGCCACCAGCAGAGATGTCGGGGTCTATGGCTACACCTTC.